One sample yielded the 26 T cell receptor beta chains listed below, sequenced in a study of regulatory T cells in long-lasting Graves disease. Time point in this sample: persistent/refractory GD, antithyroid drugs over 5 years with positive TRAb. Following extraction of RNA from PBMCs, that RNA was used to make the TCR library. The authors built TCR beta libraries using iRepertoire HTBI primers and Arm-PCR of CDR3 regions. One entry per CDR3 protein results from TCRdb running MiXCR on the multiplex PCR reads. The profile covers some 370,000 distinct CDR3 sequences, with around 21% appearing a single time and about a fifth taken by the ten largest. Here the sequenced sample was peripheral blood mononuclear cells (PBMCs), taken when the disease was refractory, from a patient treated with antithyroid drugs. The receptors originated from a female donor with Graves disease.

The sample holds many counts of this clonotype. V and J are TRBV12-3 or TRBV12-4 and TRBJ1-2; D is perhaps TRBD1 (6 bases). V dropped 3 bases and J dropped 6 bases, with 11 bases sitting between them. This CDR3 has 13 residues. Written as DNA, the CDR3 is TGTGCCAGCAGTTTTTACGGGGGCAATGGCTACACCTTC. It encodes CASSFYGGNGYTF.

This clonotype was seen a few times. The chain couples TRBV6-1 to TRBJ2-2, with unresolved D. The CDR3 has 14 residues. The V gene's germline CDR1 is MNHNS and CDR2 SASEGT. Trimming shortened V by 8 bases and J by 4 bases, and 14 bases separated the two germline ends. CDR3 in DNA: TGTGCCAGCTTGTCCGCTGATCTCACCGGGGAGCTGTTTTTT. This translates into CASLSADLTGELFF.

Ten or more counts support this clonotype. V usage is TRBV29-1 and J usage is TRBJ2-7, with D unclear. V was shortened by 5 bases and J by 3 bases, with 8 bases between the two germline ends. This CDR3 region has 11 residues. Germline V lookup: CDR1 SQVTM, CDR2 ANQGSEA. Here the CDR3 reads CSVQTGYEQYF. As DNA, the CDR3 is TGCAGCGTTCAGACCGGCTACGAGCAGTACTTC.

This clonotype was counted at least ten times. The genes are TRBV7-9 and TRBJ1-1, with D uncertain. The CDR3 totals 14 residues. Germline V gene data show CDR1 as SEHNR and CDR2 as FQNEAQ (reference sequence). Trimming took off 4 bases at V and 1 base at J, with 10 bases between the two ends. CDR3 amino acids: CASSSMQSNTEAFF. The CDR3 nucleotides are TGTGCCAGCAGCTCGATGCAGTCGAACACTGAAGCTTTCTTT.

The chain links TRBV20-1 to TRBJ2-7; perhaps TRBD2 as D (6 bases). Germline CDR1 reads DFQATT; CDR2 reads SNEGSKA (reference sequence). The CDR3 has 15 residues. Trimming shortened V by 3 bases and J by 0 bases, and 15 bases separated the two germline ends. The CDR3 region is CSASSGERDSYEQYF. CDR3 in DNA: TGCAGTGCTAGTTCGGGGGAGAGGGACTCCTACGAGCAGTACTTC.

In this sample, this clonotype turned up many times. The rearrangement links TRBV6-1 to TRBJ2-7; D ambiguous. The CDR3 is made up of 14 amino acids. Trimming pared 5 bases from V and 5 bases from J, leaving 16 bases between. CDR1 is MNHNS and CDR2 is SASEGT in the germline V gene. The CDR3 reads CASSLNIIRDEQYF. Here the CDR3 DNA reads TGTGCCAGCAGTCTTAACATTATTCGGGACGAGCAGTACTTC.

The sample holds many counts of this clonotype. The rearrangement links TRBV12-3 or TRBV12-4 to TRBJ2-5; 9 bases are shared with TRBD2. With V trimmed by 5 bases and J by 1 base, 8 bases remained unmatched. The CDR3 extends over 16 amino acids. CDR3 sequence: CASSPWGSGGQETQYF. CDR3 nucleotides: TGTGCCAGCAGTCCTTGGGGTAGCGGGGGCCAAGAGACCCAGTACTTC.

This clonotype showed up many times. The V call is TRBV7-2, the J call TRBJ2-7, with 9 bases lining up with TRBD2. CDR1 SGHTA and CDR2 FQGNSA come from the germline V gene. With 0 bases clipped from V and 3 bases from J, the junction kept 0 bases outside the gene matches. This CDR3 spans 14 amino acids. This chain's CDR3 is CASSLASGSYEQYF. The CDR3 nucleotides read TGTGCCAGCAGCTTAGCTAGCGGGAGCTACGAGCAGTACTTC. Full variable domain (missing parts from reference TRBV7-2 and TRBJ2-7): GAGVSQSPSNKVTEKGKDVELRCDPISGHTALYWYRQSLGQGLEFLIYFQGNSAPDKSGLPSDRFSAERTGGSVSTLTIQRTQQEDSAVYLCASSLASGSYEQYFGPGTRLTVT.

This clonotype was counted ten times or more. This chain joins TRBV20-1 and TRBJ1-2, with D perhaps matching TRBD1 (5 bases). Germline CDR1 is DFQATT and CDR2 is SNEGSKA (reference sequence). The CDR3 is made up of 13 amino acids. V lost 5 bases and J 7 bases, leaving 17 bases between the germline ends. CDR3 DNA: TGCAGTGCTCCCCTGGGTACGGGGGTTGGCTACACCTTC. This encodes CSAPLGTGVGYTF.

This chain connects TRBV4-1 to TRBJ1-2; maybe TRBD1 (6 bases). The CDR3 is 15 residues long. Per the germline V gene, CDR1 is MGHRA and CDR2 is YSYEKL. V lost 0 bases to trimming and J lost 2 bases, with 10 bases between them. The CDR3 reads CASSQDAGTNYGYTF. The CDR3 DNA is TGCGCCAGCAGCCAAGATGCCGGGACAAACTATGGCTACACCTTC.

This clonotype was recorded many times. The DNA of the CDR3 is TGCAGCGTAGGGGGCTACTTGTTAGAGACCCAGTACTTC. Protein sequence: CSVGGYLLETQYF. The rearrangement links TRBV29-1 to TRBJ2-5; 7 bases fit TRBD1. Looked up from germline, CDR1 is SQVTM and CDR2 is ANQGSEA. V was pared by 6 bases and J by 4 bases, with 8 bases of the junction left unmatched. This CDR3 has 13 residues. Full variable domain (rest looked up from reference TRBV29-1 and TRBJ2-5): SAVISQKPSRDICQRGTSLTIQCQVDSQVTMMFWYRQQPGQSLTLIATANQGSEATYESGFVIDKFPISRPNLTFSTLTVSNMSPEDSSIYLCSVGGYLLETQYFGPGTRLLVL.

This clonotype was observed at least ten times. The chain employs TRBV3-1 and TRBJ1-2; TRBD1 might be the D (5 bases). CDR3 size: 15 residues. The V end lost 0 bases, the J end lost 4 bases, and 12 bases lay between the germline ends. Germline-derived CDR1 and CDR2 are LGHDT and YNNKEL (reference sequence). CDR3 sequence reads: CASSQEIVRGYGYTF. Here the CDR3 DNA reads TGTGCCAGCAGCCAAGAAATAGTGAGGGGCTATGGCTACACCTTC.

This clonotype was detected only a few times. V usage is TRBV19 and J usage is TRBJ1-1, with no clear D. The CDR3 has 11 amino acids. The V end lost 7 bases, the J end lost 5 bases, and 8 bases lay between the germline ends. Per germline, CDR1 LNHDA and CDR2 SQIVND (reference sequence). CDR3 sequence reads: CASTVGTEAFF. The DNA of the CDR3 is TGTGCCAGTACGGTGGGAACTGAAGCTTTCTTT.

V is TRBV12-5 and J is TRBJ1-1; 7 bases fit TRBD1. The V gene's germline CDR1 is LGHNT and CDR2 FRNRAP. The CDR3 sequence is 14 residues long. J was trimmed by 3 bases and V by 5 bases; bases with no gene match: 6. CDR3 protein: CASGPGTADTEAFF. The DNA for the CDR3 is TGTGCTAGTGGTCCAGGGACAGCGGACACTGAAGCTTTCTTT.

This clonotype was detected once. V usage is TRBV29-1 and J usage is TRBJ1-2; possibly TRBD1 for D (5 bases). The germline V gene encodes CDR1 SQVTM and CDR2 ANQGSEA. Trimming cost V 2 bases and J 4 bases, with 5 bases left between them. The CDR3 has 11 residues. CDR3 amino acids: CSVEQGYGYTF. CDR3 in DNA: TGCAGCGTTGAACAGGGCTATGGCTACACCTTC.

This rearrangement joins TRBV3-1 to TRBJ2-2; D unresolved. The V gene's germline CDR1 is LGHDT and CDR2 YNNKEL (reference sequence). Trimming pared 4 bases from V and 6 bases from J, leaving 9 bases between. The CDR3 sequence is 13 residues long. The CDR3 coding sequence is TGTGCCAGCAGCCCCCCCATCCCCGGGGAGCTGTTTTTT. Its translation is CASSPPIPGELFF.

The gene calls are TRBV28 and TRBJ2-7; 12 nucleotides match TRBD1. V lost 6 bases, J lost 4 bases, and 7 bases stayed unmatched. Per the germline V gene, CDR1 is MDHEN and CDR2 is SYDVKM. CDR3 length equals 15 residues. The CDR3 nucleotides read TGTGCCAGCAGGGGGGACAGGGGGCCCTCTTACGAGCAGTACTTC. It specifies CASRGDRGPSYEQYF.

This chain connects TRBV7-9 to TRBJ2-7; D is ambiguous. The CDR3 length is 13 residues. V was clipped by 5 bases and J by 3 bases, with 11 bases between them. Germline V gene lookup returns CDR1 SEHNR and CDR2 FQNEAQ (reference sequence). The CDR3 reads CASSTDPYYEQYF. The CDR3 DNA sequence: TGTGCCAGCAGCACGGACCCATACTACGAGCAGTACTTC.

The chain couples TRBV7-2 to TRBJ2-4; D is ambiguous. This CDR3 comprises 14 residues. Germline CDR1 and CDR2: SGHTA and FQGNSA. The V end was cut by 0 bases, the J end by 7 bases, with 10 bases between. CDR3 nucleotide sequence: TGTGCCAGCAGCTTAGCGTTGGGGTCGAACATTCAGTACTTC. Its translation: CASSLALGSNIQYF.

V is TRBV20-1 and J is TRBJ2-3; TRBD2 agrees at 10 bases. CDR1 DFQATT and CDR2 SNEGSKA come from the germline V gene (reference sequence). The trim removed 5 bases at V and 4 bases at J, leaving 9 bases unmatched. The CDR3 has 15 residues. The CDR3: CSASRASGSSDTQYF. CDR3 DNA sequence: TGCAGTGCTTCCCGGGCTAGCGGGAGTTCAGATACGCAGTATTTT.

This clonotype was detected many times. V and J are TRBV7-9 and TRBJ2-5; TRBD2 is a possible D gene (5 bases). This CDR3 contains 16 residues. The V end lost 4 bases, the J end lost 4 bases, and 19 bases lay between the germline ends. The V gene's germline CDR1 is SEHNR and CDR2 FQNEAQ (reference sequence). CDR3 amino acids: CASSSTPQREGETQYF. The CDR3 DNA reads TGTGCCAGCAGCTCCACACCCCAGCGAGAGGGAGAGACCCAGTACTTC.

The CDR3 nucleotides read TGTGCCAGCAGCGAAGGGGGTTCGGATGGCTACACCTTC. It is translated as CASSEGGSDGYTF. The rearrangement joins TRBV9 to TRBJ1-2, with D possibly being TRBD1 (6 bases). The germline V gene has CDR1 SGDLS and CDR2 YYNGEE. This CDR3 has 13 amino acids. V dropped 3 bases and J dropped 6 bases, with 12 bases sitting between them.

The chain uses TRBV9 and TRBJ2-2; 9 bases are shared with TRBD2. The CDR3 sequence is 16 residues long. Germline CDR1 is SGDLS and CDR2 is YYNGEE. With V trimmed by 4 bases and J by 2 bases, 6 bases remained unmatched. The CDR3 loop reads CASSIHLAGNTGELFF. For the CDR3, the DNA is TGTGCCAGCAGCATACACCTAGCGGGAAACACCGGGGAGCTGTTTTTT.

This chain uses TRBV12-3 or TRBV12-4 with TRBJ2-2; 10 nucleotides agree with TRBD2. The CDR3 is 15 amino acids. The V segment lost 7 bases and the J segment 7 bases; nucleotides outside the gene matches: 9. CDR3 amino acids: CASTVTSGKGGELFF. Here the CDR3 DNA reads TGTGCCAGCACCGTCACTAGCGGGAAGGGCGGGGAGCTGTTTTTT.

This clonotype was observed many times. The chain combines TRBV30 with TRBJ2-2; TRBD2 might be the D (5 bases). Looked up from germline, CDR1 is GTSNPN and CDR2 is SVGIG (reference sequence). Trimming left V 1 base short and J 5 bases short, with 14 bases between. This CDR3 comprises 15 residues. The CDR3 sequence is CAWSGETIMTGELFF. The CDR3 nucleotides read TGTGCCTGGAGTGGGGAGACAATAATGACCGGGGAGCTGTTTTTT.

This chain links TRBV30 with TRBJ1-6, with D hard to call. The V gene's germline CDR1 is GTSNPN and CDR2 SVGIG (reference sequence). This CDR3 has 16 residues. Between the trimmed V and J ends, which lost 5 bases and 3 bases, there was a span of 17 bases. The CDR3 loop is CAWAANGPSYNSPLHF. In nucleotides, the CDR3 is TGTGCCTGGGCCGCGAATGGACCGAGCTATAATTCACCCCTCCACTTT.